This passage covers 25 T cell receptor beta chains from one sample sequenced in a study of T cells in Graves' hyperthyroidism and ophthalmopathy. TCR beta CDR3 regions were amplified from RNA transcripts. The study used the HTBI primer set for a first-round RT-PCR of the TCR CDR3. TCRdb passed the multiplex PCR reads through MiXCR, listing each CDR3 protein once. Of about 260,000 distinct CDR3 sequences in the sample, about 20% were seen once. The sequenced sample consisted of blood. The receptor source for this set is a man aged 25 to 40 with Graves' ophthalmopathy.

This chain uses TRBV11-2 with TRBJ2-7, with D tentatively TRBD2 (5 bases). From germline, CDR1 is SGHAT and CDR2 FQNNGV. This CDR3 has 14 residues. Trimming stripped 5 bases from V and 2 bases from J, with 13 bases between. The CDR3 nucleotides read TGTGCCAGCAGCCGCGCAACCGGGGCCTACGAGCAGTACTTC. This sequence encodes CASSRATGAYEQYF.

A few counts support this clonotype. The V call is TRBV20-1, the J call TRBJ2-6, with D maybe TRBD1 (6 bases). Trimming stripped 0 bases from V and 1 base from J, with 13 bases between. CDR3 length: 17 amino acids. CDR1 is DFQATT and CDR2 is SNEGSKA in the germline V gene (reference sequence). CDR3 in DNA: TGCAGTGCTAGAGATTTGGGACAACGATCTGGGGCCAACGTCCTGACTTTC. It specifies CSARDLGQRSGANVLTF.

This chain uses TRBV4-2 with TRBJ2-1; D remains unclear. CDR3 length: 17 residues. Germline CDR1 is LGHNA and CDR2 is YNFKEQ. Trimming shortened V by 4 bases and J by 0 bases, and 16 bases separated the two germline ends. CDR3 sequence reads: CASSRTHTMSSYNEQFF. Here the CDR3 DNA reads TGTGCCAGCAGCCGAACCCATACTATGAGCTCCTACAATGAGCAGTTCTTC.

This chain uses TRBV10-2 with TRBJ1-2, with 10 nucleotides matching TRBD1. The germline V gene encodes CDR1 WSHSY and CDR2 SAAADI. Trimming removed 10 bases from V and 4 bases from J; junction bases left unmatched: 6. The CDR3 runs 13 residues. CDR3: CATGTGVSYGYTF. The CDR3 DNA reads TGCGCCACCGGGACAGGGGTTAGCTATGGCTACACCTTC.

This clonotype was seen only once. The junction departs from germline at one end; a sequencing error may be responsible. The rearrangement joins TRBV12-5 to TRBJ2-5; 7 nucleotides agree with TRBD1. The CDR3 contains 13 residues. Per germline, CDR1 LGHNT and CDR2 FRNRAP. The CDR3 protein is CASGLGTEGDQYF. CDR3 nucleotides: TGTGCCAGTGGTTTGGGGACAGAAGGAGACCAGTACTTC.

This sequence joins TRBV28 and TRBJ1-4; 8 bases line up with TRBD1. This CDR3 spans 14 amino acids. The V gene end was trimmed by 4 bases and the J gene end by 7 bases; junction bases not matched to a gene: 5. Germline V CDR1 and CDR2: MDHEN, SYDVKM. The CDR3 DNA reads as TGTGCCAGCAGTTCAGGGGGCTTGGGTGAAAAACTGTTTTTT. It yields the protein CASSSGGLGEKLFF.

This clonotype was recorded many times. The J gene is TRBJ2-1, the V gene TRBV3-1; 9 bases are a match to TRBD2. Germline assignment: CDR1 LGHDT and CDR2 YNNKEL (reference sequence). The ends lost 4 bases at V and 4 bases at J; junction bases unmatched: 8. The CDR3 sequence is 16 residues long. The CDR3 loop reads CASSRTGTSRYNEQFF. Written as DNA, the CDR3 is TGTGCCAGCAGCCGCACGGGGACTAGCAGGTACAATGAGCAGTTCTTC.

The chain employs TRBV2 and TRBJ2-7, with no clear D. The CDR3 runs 10 residues. Germline assignment: CDR1 SNHLY and CDR2 FYNNEI. V was shortened by 5 bases and J by 5 bases, with 4 bases between the two germline ends. CDR3 bases: TGTGCCAGCAGTTCGCACGAGCAGTACTTC. This gives the protein CASSSHEQYF.

The genes are TRBV3-1 and TRBJ1-2; possibly TRBD1 for D (6 bases). V was cut by 6 bases and J by 1 base, with 12 bases left in between. Germline V gene sequence: CDR1 LGHDT, CDR2 YNNKEL (reference sequence). The CDR3 runs to 14 residues. This chain's CDR3 is CASSDLQGNYGYTF. The CDR3 DNA sequence: TGTGCCAGCAGTGATCTACAGGGTAACTATGGCTACACCTTC.

The rearrangement joins TRBV14 to TRBJ2-7; unclear D gene. The germline V gene has CDR1 SGHDN and CDR2 FVKESK. CDR3 length: 15 amino acids. V dropped 1 base and J dropped 3 bases, with 13 bases sitting between them. CDR3: CASSQGVLLFYEQYF. The CDR3, as DNA: TGTGCCAGCAGCCAAGGCGTCCTCCTGTTCTACGAGCAGTACTTC.

This clonotype was found a few times. The CDR3 sequence: CASSGGTVQETQYF. CDR3 DNA: TGTGCCAGCAGCGGTGGGACAGTCCAAGAGACCCAGTACTTC. The chain uses TRBV9 and TRBJ2-5; 7 bases are a match to TRBD1. V dropped 3 bases and J dropped 1; count of bases not matched to a gene: 3. Germline V gene lookup returns CDR1 SGDLS and CDR2 YYNGEE. The CDR3 is 14 amino acids.

V gene TRBV29-1 combines with J gene TRBJ2-7; D gene unclear. The V and J ends lost 4 bases and 4 bases respectively, with 11 bases between them. Per germline, CDR1 SQVTM and CDR2 ANQGSEA. CDR3 length equals 12 residues. The CDR3, as DNA: TGCAGCGTTGTAGGGTGGGAATACGAGCAGTACTTC. Translated, it gives CSVVGWEYEQYF.

This clonotype was observed a few times. The chain has TRBV7-8 and TRBJ2-5; D gene unclear. Germline CDR1 SGHVS, CDR2 FQNEAQ. There are 12 residues in the CDR3. V was trimmed by 3 bases and J by 5 bases, leaving 7 bases between them. The DNA of the CDR3 is TGTGCCAGCAGCTTTAGGTCGGAGACCCAGTACTTC. Residues: CASSFRSETQYF.

The gene calls are TRBV12-3 or TRBV12-4 and TRBJ1-6, with D hard to call. Trimming removed 4 bases from V and 7 bases from J, with 11 bases in between. CDR3 length: 14 residues. The CDR3, as DNA: TGTGCCAGCAGTTCGAGGATCCTCAATTCACCCCTCCACTTT. Encoded protein: CASSSRILNSPLHF.

This clonotype has only one observation. This sequence joins TRBV7-6 and TRBJ2-5; D perhaps matches TRBD2 (6 bases). Trimming left V 3 bases short and J 0 bases short, with 20 bases between. CDR3 length equals 18 residues. CDR1 is SGHVS and CDR2 is FNYEAQ in the germline V gene. The CDR3 sequence is CASSFDLVASEYQETQYF. The CDR3 bases are TGTGCCAGCAGCTTTGATCTGGTGGCTAGCGAGTACCAAGAGACCCAGTACTTC.

As regards this clonotype: A much larger clone sits a single nucleotide away, making a read error possible. V and J are TRBV2 and TRBJ1-1, with D tentatively TRBD1 (5 bases). The CDR3 is 10 residues long. Trimming removed 8 bases at V and 11 bases at J, with 12 bases between. The germline V gene has CDR1 SNHLY and CDR2 FYNNEI. CDR3 amino acids: CASRGGMAFF. CDR3 bases: TGTGCCAGCCGCGGGGGGATGGCTTTCTTT.

This clonotype was counted between two and nine times. The chain recombines TRBV6-1 with TRBJ2-7; 9 bases line up with TRBD1. The germline V gene encodes CDR1 MNHNS and CDR2 SASEGT. There are 14 residues in the CDR3. V lost 8 bases, J lost 2 bases, and 7 bases stayed unmatched. This CDR3 reads CASLGTGLPYEQYF. As DNA, the CDR3 is TGTGCCAGCCTGGGGACAGGGTTGCCCTACGAGCAGTACTTC.

This chain connects TRBV28 to TRBJ2-2; 8 bases are shared with TRBD1. Germline V lookup: CDR1 MDHEN, CDR2 SYDVKM. This CDR3 is built from 17 residues. Trimming took 4 bases from V and 3 from J; bases not matched to a gene: 10. CDR3 sequence: CASSSVGRGRDTGELFF. The CDR3 DNA reads as TGTGCCAGCAGTTCAGTCGGCAGGGGGCGCGACACCGGGGAGCTGTTTTTT.

This clonotype was detected a few times. Germline is not matched at one junction end, which may reflect a read error. This chain joins TRBV5-8 and TRBJ2-7; TRBD1 agrees at 9 bases. This CDR3 is 15 amino acids long. Germline loops: CDR1 SGHTS, CDR2 YDEGEE. CDR3 loop: CASSVTGTGFYEQYF. In DNA form, the CDR3 reads TGTGCCAGCAGCGTCACCGGGACAGGGTTTTACGAGCAGTACTTT. The complete variable domain, with remaining parts taken from reference TRBV5-8 and TRBJ2-7, reads EAGVTQSPTHLIKTRGQQATLRCSPISGHTSVYWYQQALGLGLQFLLWYDEGEERNRGNFPPRFSGRQFPNYSSELNVNALELEDSALYLCASSVTGTGFYEQYFGPGTRLTVT.

This clonotype has ten or more counts. Here the CDR3 reads CASSLAGTGGYEQYF. CDR3 DNA: TGCGCCAGCAGCTTGGCCGGGACAGGGGGCTATGAGCAGTACTTC. The chain links TRBV5-1 to TRBJ2-7, with 12 bases that match TRBD1. Germline CDR1 is SGHRS and CDR2 is YFSETQ. The CDR3 length is 15 residues. V trimming: 0 bases; J trimming: 7 bases; junction bases outside the gene matches: 5.

This clonotype was found many times. The rearrangement links TRBV20-1 to TRBJ1-1; 11 bases are shared with TRBD1. CDR3 length: 15 amino acids. Germline CDR1 is DFQATT and CDR2 is SNEGSKA (reference sequence). V dropped 6 bases and J dropped 3; count of bases not matched to a gene: 9. CDR3 nucleotides: TGCAGTGCAACGGACAGGGGGCAGTGGGACACTGAAGCTTTCTTT. This sequence encodes CSATDRGQWDTEAFF.

As for this clonotype: A much larger clone sits a single nucleotide away, making a read error possible. The chain carries TRBV11-3 and TRBJ2-3, with 11 bases identical to TRBD2. The CDR3 runs to 17 residues. Germline V lookup: CDR1 SGHNT, CDR2 YENEEA. With V trimmed by 4 bases and J by 7 bases, 13 bases remained unmatched. The CDR3 bases are TGTGCCAGCAGCTCACCAAGTAGCGGGAGGGCTTCCTATACGCAGTATTTT. Translation gives CASSSPSSGRASYTQYF.

This clonotype was seen ten or more times. The CDR3 nucleotides read TGTGCCTGGAGTTTCGATTCCAATCAGCCCCAGCATTTT. It is translated as CAWSFDSNQPQHF. The chain recombines TRBV30 with TRBJ1-5; D uncertain. Per the germline V gene, CDR1 is GTSNPN and CDR2 is SVGIG (reference sequence). The CDR3 is 13 amino acids. V lost 2 bases and J 3 bases, leaving 8 bases between the germline ends.

CDR3 in amino acids: CASSPNRLGEQYF. The CDR3 DNA follows: TGTGCCAGCAGCCCGAACAGGCTCGGCGAGCAGTACTTC. The chain joins TRBV5-6 to TRBJ2-7; D possibly corresponds to TRBD1 (5 bases). Trimming stripped 4 bases from V and 6 bases from J, with 14 bases between. From germline, CDR1 is SGHDT and CDR2 YYEEEE. This CDR3 has 13 residues.

The CDR3 loop reads CASRRTENQPQHF. The CDR3 DNA reads TGTGCCAGCAGGCGGACAGAGAATCAGCCCCAGCATTTT. V gene TRBV6-1 combines with J gene TRBJ1-5; maybe TRBD1 (6 bases). The germline V and J ends were trimmed by 6 bases and 4 bases, with 10 bases remaining between them. The CDR3 is 13 residues long. Germline loops: CDR1 MNHNS, CDR2 SASEGT.